This entry concerns a single T cell receptor beta chain. The table came from immunoSEQ multiplex PCR; TCRdb's copy has only in-frame clones and leaves some out. The table has 450,000 to 550,000 clones, approximately 89% seen once. The data are from a study of Ad26.COV2.S vaccination and SARS-CoV-2 variants. Described treatment: around 19 received Ad26.COV2.S at low or high dose, single or two shots; about 5 received placebo; per-sample allocation not given. The samples were gathered on day 63 after the first injection of vaccine or placebo. The study used a vaccine consisting of an Ad26 vector that expressed Wuhan-strain SARS-CoV-2 spike. The sequencing used peripheral blood, collected in a trial of Ad26.COV2.S vaccine versus placebo. The TCR originated in a person aged 18 to 59 who received the Ad26.COV2.S COVID-19 vaccine or a placebo.

The CDR3 region is CASSLSGGLSYNEQFF. CDR3 in DNA: TGTGCCAGCAGCCTTAGCGGGGGGTTATCCTACAATGAGCAGTTCTTC. The rearrangement uses TRBV11-3 and TRBJ2-1, with 10 bases lining up with TRBD2. The germline V gene has CDR1 SGHNT and CDR2 YENEEA. The CDR3 consists of 16 residues. V lost 5 bases, J lost 1 base, and 5 bases stayed unmatched.